This TCR beta chain was recorded in a study of blood T cell repertoires in COVID-19. At the level of the study: Some COVID-19 samples were acute and others convalescent; all came from the United States, Italy and Spain. PBMCs, B-cell-depleted T cells, or T cells provided the cDNA or gDNA that made up the material.

TCRdb keeps only in-frame clones here, not all; method: immunoSEQ multiplex PCR. This sample has about 220,000 clones, with roughly 80% found just once. CDR3 length equals 18 residues. CDR1 LGHDT and CDR2 YNNKEL come from the germline V gene (reference sequence). Trimming removed 1 base from V and 4 bases from J; junction bases left unmatched: 8. The V and J genes are TRBV3-1 (or the pseudogene TRBV3-2) and TRBJ2-1; 12 bases agree with TRBD2. Input material: PBMCs or T cells enriched from blood (not recorded which). The origin of this receptor is a woman aged 40-49 years who had been exposed to COVID-19. DNA of the CDR3: TGTGCCAGCAGCCAAGGGTTGGCTAGCGGGGGGGTATACAATGAGCAGTTCTTC. Translating gives CASSQGLASGGVYNEQFF.